These 16 T cell receptor beta chains were sequenced from one sample in a study of tumor-infiltrating lymphocytes in primary liver carcinoma. Co-extraction of RNA and DNA was performed on about 20-32 mg of unsorted bulk tissue. Priming with a constant-region primer yielded TCR beta cDNA from about 500 ng total RNA. Three nested multiplex PCR rounds, a slightly modified ARM-PCR, produced the libraries for TCR beta. A C-beta reverse primer and TRBV1-TRBV30 forward primers served in each of the first two PCR rounds, at 10 cycles apiece. In TCRdb, the multiplex PCR reads were re-called with MiXCR into one record per CDR3 protein. The sample lists 90,000 to 100,000 distinct CDR3 sequences, roughly 69% occurring once. Sequenced material: liver tumor tissue from sampling region 5. As for subset: tumor region T5, tumor centre. The receptors stem from a woman aged 55-70 years with primary liver carcinoma and hepatitis B virus infection.

The rearrangement links TRBV12-5 to TRBJ2-3; a possible D gene is TRBD2 (6 bases). The germline V gene encodes CDR1 LGHNT and CDR2 FRNRAP. This CDR3 comprises 16 residues. Between the trimmed V and J ends, which lost 6 bases and 4 bases, there was a span of 20 bases. The chain's CDR3 is CASGPGIVGGADTQYF. CDR3 sequence (DNA): TGTGCTAGTGGCCCAGGAATAGTGGGGGGTGCAGATACGCAGTATTTT.

This clonotype showed up many times. The chain carries TRBV6-5 and TRBJ2-7; possibly TRBD2 for D (5 bases). V dropped 0 bases and J dropped 6 bases, with 12 bases sitting between them. The CDR3 is 14 amino acids. Germline CDR1 is MNHEY and CDR2 is SVGAGI. Written as DNA, the CDR3 is TGTGCCAGCAGTTACTCGCCGGGCCGGGGCGAGCAGTACTTC. It yields the protein CASSYSPGRGEQYF.

Details on this clonotype: Without the conserved terminal phenylalanine or tryptophan, this CDR3 likely stems from a read error. The rearrangement uses TRBV11-2 and TRBJ2-1; possible D gene TRBD1, 6 bases. Germline CDR1 reads SGHAT; CDR2 reads FQNNGV. This CDR3 comprises 17 residues. This CDR3 is CASSLDQQGIVYNEQFY. Written as DNA, the CDR3 is TGTGCTAGCAGTTTAGATCAACAGGGTATAGTCTACAATGAGCAGTTCTAC.

This clonotype has only one observation. A much more abundant neighbour one base away suggests this may be a read error. The chain recombines TRBV6-5 with TRBJ2-3; TRBD2 is a possible D gene (5 bases). Between the trimmed V and J ends, which lost 1 base and 5 bases, there was a span of 16 bases. Germline-derived CDR1 and CDR2 are MNHEY and SVGAGI. This CDR3 has 16 residues. The chain's CDR3 is CASSYLKGRRRDTQYF. In nucleotides, the CDR3 is TGTGCCAGCAGTTACTTGAAGGGCAGGAGGAGAGATACGCAGTATTTT.

Points on this clonotype: A junction boundary mismatches the germline segment, possibly from a read error. The rearrangement uses TRBV5-5 and TRBJ2-3; D ambiguous. Germline CDR1 is SGHKS and CDR2 is YYEKEE (reference sequence). CDR3 length: 16 residues. The CDR3: CASSLAATGSTDTQYF. The CDR3 region has the DNA TGCGCCAGCAGCTTGGCCGCTACCGGGAGCACAGATACGCAGTATTTT.

Concerning this clonotype: This may be a read error: a much more frequent sequence differs by one nucleotide. The chain couples TRBV7-9 to TRBJ1-6, with TRBD1 as a possible D gene (5 bases). The CDR3 sequence is 15 residues long. Germline V lookup: CDR1 SEHNR, CDR2 FQNEAQ (reference sequence). The CDR3 is CASILDYRKNSPLHF. In nucleotides, the CDR3 is TGTGCCAGCATCTTAGATTACAGGAAAAATTCACCCCTCCACTTT.

The gene calls are TRBV11-2 and TRBJ2-7, with D unresolved. CDR3 length: 12 residues. Germline CDR1 and CDR2: SGHAT and FQNNGV. The CDR3 nucleotides are TGTATCAGCAGTAACCTTGCCTACGAGCAGTACTTC. This translates into CISSNLAYEQYF.

With regard to this clonotype: This may stem from a read error, because a much larger clone lies one nucleotide away. The CDR3 nucleotides are TGTGTCAGCAGCCCCCCCCGAGACCGGGACAGGAGATACTCTGGGGCCAACGTCCTGACTTTC. Residues: CVSSPPRDRDRRYSGANVLTF. The chain couples TRBV13 to TRBJ2-6; 8 bases line up with TRBD1. CDR3 length: 21 amino acids. Germline values: CDR1 PRHDT, CDR2 FYEKMQ (reference sequence).

As for this clonotype: The final CDR3 position lacks the conserved phenylalanine or tryptophan, pointing to a likely read error. The CDR3: CAGSPYADTQYI. The CDR3 nucleotides read TGTGCCGGCAGTCCCTATGCTGATACGCAGTATATT. V and J are TRBV6-5 and TRBJ2-3; no definite D call. Germline assignment: CDR1 MNHEY and CDR2 SVGAGI. The CDR3 is 12 residues long.

Of note for this clonotype: The junction departs from germline at one end; a sequencing error may be responsible. The chain is built from TRBV4-1 and TRBJ2-7; 8 positions match TRBD2. The V gene's germline CDR1 is MGHRA and CDR2 YSYEKL. The CDR3 contains 19 residues. CDR3 region: CASSQEEESGSRRSHEQYF. For the CDR3, the DNA is TGCGCCAGCAGCCAAGAAGAGGAAAGCGGGAGCCGCCGCTCCCACGAGCAGTACTTC.

On this clonotype: One end of the junction is discordant with germline, which a read error may explain. The rearrangement links TRBV12-3 or TRBV12-4 to TRBJ1-1; D gene unclear. CDR3 length equals 12 residues. This chain's CDR3 is CPSNFGGVEAIF. CDR3 in DNA: TGTCCCAGCAATTTTGGTGGGGTTGAGGCTATCTTT.

Concerning this clonotype itself: Being one base from a much bigger clone, this may be a read error. This likely comes from a read error, as the CDR3 has no conserved phenylalanine or tryptophan at its end. The chain joins TRBV5-1 to TRBJ2-5, with D uncertain. This CDR3 spans 13 amino acids. Germline lookup yields CDR1 SGHRS and CDR2 YFSETQ. With 0 bases removed from V and 0 bases from J, the gap between germline ends came to 3 bases. In DNA, the CDR3 is TGCGCCAGCAGCTTGGGCTACCAAGAGACCCAGTACTCC. It codes for CASSLGYQETQYS.

This clonotype was observed many times. CDR3 in DNA: TGTGCCATCAGTGAGGGGGGATACAATGAGCAGTTCTTC. Translation: CAISEGGYNEQFF. The chain combines TRBV10-3 with TRBJ2-1; either TRBD1 or TRBD2 may fit D (5 bases each). The CDR3 spans 13 residues. Trimming left V 2 bases short and J 4 bases short, with 6 bases between. Per the germline V gene, CDR1 is ENHRY and CDR2 is SYGVKD.

As to this clonotype: A much more abundant neighbour one base away suggests this may be a read error. Since no conserved phenylalanine or tryptophan closes the CDR3, a read error is the likely cause. The J gene is TRBJ1-2, the V gene TRBV10-3, with D perhaps TRBD1 (6 bases). The CDR3 has 14 residues. V lost 5 bases and J 1 base, leaving 11 bases between the germline ends. Per the germline V gene, CDR1 is ENHRY and CDR2 is SYGVKD. Written as DNA, the CDR3 is TGTGCCATCAGTATCGCAGGGGATAACTATGGCTACACCATC. This sequence encodes CAISIAGDNYGYTI.

The V gene is TRBV14, the J gene TRBJ2-7; TRBD1 agrees at 8 bases. Germline values: CDR1 SGHDN, CDR2 FVKESK. The CDR3 has 15 amino acids. Trimming cost V 4 bases and J 1 base; bases outside gene matches: 6. CDR3 in DNA: TGTGCCAGCAGCCTACGCAGGACAGGGTCCTACGAGCAGTACTTC. Translating gives CASSLRRTGSYEQYF.

Comment on this clonotype: The CDR3 ends on some other residue instead of the conserved phenylalanine or tryptophan, so this is likely a read error. The chain is built from TRBV11-2 and TRBJ1-1, with no clear D. Germline CDR1 is SGHAT and CDR2 is FQNNGV. The CDR3 totals 13 residues. The CDR3: CASSLGLSTEAFL. The CDR3 coding sequence is TGTGCCAGCAGCCTCGGGCTGAGCACTGAGGCTTTCCTT.